The rows below give T cell receptor beta chains drawn from one sample of a study of cytomegalovirus exposure and HLA in healthy donors. The method was immunoSEQ multiplex PCR; TCRdb's version includes in-frame clones alone and lacks a portion of them. The data contain 95,000 to 150,000 clones, around 80% of them singletons. The specimen was PBMCs. The receptors shown here come from a woman between 40 and 50 years old in good health and CMV-seropositive. CDR3s include the opening cysteine and the closing phenylalanine or tryptophan.

V: TRBV9
length: 14
CDR3: CASSPLVGDETQYF

V: TRBV25-1
length: 15
CDR3: CASSELTGGHYEQYF

V: TRBV13
length: 16
CDR3: CASSLSAGTSYNEQFF

V: TRBV2
length: 15
CDR3: CASSGRGTATDTQYF

V: TRBV4-1
length: 14
CDR3: CASSQARENTEAFF

V: TRBV2
length: 14
CDR3: CASSELGGNQPQHF

V: TRBV30
length: 14
CDR3: CAWGPQEGNQPQHF

V: TRBV2
length: 17
CDR3: CASSGGGGLGSSSGYTF

V: TRBV25-1
length: 16
CDR3: CASSEWGTGMNTEAFF

V: TRBV19
length: 15
CDR3: CASSMGQTSYNEQFF

V: TRBV4-1
length: 15
CDR3: CASSQDIQGGTEAFF

V: TRBV30
length: 13
CDR3: CAWRQDGSYEQYF

V: TRBV19
length: 16
CDR3: CASSIVALSSDNEQFF

V: TRBV13
length: 15
CDR3: CASSLGSSFTYEQYF

V: TRBV6-1
length: 14
CDR3: CASSESLSTDTQYF

V: TRBV21-1
length: 15
CDR3: CASSNKGATNEKLFF

V: TRBV6-5
length: 15
CDR3: CASRRGTNPSYEQYF

V: TRBV6-5
length: 15
CDR3: CASSPKRGGRNEQYF

V: TRBV10-1
length: 18
CDR3: CASSESATGQGLLETQYF

V: TRBV5-6
length: 16
CDR3: CASSLVAGGAKNIQYF

V: TRBV4-2
length: 17
CDR3: CASSQPLAGGPHNEQFF

V: TRBV5-4
length: 14
CDR3: CASSSGLAADTQYF

V: TRBV7-9
length: 15
CDR3: CASSLVGGFSYEQYF

V: TRBV6-4
length: 17
CDR3: CASRRGQTGAEGYEQYF

V: TRBV29-1
length: 15
CDR3: CSVGPQGLDTGELFF

V: TRBV5-4
length: 16
CDR3: CASSRSPGLAGETQYF